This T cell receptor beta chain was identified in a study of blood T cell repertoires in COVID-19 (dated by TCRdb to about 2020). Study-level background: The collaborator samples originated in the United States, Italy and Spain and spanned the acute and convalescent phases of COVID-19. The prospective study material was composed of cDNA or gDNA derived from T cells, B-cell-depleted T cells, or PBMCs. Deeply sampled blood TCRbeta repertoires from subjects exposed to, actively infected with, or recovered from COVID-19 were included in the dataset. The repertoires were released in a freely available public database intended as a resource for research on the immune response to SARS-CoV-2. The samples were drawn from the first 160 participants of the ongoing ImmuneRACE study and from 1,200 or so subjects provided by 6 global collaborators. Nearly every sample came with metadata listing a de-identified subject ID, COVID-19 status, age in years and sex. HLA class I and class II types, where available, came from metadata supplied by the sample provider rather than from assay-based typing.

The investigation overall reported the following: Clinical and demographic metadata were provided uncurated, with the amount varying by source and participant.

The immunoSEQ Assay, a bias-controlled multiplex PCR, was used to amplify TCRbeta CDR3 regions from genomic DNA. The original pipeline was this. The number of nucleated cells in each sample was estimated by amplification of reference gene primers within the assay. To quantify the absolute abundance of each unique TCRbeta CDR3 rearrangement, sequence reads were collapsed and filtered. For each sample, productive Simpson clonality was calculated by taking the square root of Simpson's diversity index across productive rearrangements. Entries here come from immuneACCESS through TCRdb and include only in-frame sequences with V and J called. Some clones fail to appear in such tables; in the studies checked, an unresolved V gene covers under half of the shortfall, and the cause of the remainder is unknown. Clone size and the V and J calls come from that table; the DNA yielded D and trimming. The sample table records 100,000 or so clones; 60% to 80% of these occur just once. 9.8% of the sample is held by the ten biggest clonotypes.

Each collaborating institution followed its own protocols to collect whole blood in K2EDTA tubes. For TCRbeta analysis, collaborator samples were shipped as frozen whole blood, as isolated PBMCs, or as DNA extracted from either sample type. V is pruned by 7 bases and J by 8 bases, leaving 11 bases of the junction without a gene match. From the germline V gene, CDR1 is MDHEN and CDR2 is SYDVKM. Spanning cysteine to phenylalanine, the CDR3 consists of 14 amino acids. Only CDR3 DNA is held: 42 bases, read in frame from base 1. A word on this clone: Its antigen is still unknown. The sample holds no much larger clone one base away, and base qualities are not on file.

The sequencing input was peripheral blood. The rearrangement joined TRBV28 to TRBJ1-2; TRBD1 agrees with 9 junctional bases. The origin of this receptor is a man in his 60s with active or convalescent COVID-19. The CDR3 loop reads CASTSQQGAYGYTF. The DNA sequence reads TGTGCCAGCACCTCGCAACAGGGGGCTTACGGCTACACCTTC.